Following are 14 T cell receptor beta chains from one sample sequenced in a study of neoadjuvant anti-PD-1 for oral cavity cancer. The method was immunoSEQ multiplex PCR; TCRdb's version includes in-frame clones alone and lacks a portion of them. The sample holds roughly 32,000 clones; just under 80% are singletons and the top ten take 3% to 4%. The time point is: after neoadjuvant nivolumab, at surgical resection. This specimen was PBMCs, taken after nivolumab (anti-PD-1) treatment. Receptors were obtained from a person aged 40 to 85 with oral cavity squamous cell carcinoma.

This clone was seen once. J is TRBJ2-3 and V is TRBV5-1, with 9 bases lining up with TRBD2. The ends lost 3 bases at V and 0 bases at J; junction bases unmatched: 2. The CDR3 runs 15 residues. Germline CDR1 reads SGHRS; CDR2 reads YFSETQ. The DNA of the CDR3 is TGCGCCAGCAGCTCAGCGGGGGGAAGCACAGATACGCAGTATTTT. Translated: CASSSAGGSTDTQYF. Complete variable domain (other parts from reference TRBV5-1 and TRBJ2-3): KAGVTQTPRYLIKTRGQQVTLSCSPISGHRSVSWYQQTPGQGLQFLFEYFSETQRNKGNFPGRFSGRQFSNSRSEMNVSTLELGDSALYLCASSSAGGSTDTQYFGPGTRLTVL.

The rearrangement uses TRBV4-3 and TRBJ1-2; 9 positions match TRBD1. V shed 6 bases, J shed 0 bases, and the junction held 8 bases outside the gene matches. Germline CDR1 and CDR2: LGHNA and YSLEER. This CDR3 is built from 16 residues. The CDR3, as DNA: TGCGCCAGCAGTGAAAGACAGGGGGGTTCTAACTATGGCTACACCTTC. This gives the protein CASSERQGGSNYGYTF.

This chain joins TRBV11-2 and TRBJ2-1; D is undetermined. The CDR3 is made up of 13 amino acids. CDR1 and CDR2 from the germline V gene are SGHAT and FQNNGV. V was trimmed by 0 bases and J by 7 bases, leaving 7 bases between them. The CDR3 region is CASSLDRQNEQFF. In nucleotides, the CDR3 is TGTGCCAGCAGCTTAGATCGACAAAATGAGCAGTTCTTC.

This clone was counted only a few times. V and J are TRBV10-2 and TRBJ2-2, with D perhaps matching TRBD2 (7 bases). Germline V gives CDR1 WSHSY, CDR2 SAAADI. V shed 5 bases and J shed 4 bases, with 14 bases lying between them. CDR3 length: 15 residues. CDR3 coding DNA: TGCGCCAGCAGTCCAGGACAGCGGGGCACCGGGGAGCTGTTTTTT. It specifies CASSPGQRGTGELFF.

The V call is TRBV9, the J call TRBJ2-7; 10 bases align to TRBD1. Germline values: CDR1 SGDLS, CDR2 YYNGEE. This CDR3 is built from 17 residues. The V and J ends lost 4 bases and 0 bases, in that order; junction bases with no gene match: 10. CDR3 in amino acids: CASSPRGGQGSSYEQYF. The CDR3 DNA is TGTGCCAGCAGCCCAAGAGGGGGACAGGGGAGCTCCTACGAGCAGTACTTC.

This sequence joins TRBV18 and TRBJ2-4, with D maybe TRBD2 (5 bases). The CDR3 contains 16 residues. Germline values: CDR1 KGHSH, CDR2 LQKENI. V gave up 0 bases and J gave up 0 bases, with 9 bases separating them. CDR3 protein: CASSPPGGLAKNIQYF. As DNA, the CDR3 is TGTGCCAGCTCACCACCGGGCGGGTTAGCCAAAAACATTCAGTACTTC.

The CDR3 DNA reads TGTGCCATCAGTGAGTCGAGGCGGGGAGGGGAAAAACTGTTTTTT. Its translation: CAISESRRGGEKLFF. V is TRBV10-3 and J is TRBJ1-4; no definite D call. The CDR3 sequence is 15 residues long. CDR1 and CDR2 from the germline V gene are ENHRY and SYGVKD. V was trimmed by 0 bases and J by 8 bases, leaving 13 bases between them.

The CDR3 is CASSLDPVGSGQPQHF. CDR3 bases: TGTGCCAGCAGCTTGGACCCTGTAGGCTCGGGTCAGCCCCAGCATTTT. The chain links TRBV7-2 to TRBJ1-5; D unresolved. Trimming cost V 3 bases and J 6 bases, with 18 bases left between them. CDR3 length equals 16 residues. Germline CDR1 is SGHTA and CDR2 is FQGNSA.

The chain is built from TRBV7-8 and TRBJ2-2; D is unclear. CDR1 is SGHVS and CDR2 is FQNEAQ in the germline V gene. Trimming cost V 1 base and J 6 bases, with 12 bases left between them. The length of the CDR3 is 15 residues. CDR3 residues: CASSLDLLGSGELFF. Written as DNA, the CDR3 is TGTGCCAGCAGCTTAGACCTATTGGGGTCCGGGGAGCTGTTTTTT.

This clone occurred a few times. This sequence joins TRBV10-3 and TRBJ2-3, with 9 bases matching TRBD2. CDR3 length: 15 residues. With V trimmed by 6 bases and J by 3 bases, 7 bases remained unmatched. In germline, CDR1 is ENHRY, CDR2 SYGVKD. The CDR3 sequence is CAIRQRGAETDTQYF. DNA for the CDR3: TGTGCCATCAGACAGCGGGGGGCGGAAACAGATACGCAGTATTTT.

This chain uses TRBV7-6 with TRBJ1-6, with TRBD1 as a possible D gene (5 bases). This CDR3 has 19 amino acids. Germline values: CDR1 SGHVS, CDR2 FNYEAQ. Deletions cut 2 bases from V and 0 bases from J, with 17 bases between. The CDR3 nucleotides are TGTGCCAGCAGCTTAAGAGGGGCGGGGCGGAGCTCCTATAATTCACCCCTCCACTTT. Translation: CASSLRGAGRSSYNSPLHF.

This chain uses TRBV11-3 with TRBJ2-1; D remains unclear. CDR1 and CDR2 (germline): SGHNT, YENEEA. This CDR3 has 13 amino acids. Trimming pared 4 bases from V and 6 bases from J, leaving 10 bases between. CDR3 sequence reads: CASSSNWGNEQFF. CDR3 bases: TGTGCCAGCAGCTCGAATTGGGGCAATGAGCAGTTCTTC.

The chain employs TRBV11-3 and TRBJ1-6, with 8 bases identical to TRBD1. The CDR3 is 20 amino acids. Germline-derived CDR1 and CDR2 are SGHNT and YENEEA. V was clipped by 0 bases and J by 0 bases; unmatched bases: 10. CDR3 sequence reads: CASSLDGRDRRVSYNSPLHF. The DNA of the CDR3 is TGTGCCAGCAGCTTAGATGGCCGGGACAGGCGCGTCTCCTATAATTCACCCCTCCACTTT.

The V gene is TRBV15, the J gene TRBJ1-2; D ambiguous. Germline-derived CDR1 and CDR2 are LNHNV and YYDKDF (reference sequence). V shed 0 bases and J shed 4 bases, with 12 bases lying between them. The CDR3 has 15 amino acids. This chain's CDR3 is CATSREKGLSYGYTF. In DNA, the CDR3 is TGTGCCACCAGCAGAGAGAAGGGTTTGTCCTATGGCTACACCTTC.